Shown below are 20 T cell receptor beta chains from a single sample sequenced in a study of blood T cells in healthy people across ages. Through a sample-barcoded 5' primer and a J-beta primer mix, a second PCR was run for roughly 6 to 12 cycles. TCRdb ran MiXCR on the 5' RACE reads and lists one entry per CDR3 protein. The table records around 1,900,000 distinct CDR3 sequences, more than 35% of them present only once. The specimen sequenced was blood. Source of these receptors: a human donor in good health.

The table lists this clonotype with a few counts. The chain links TRBV6-2 or TRBV6-3 to TRBJ2-6; 7 bases are a match to TRBD1. The CDR3 sequence is 15 residues long. V shed 6 bases, J shed 3 bases, and the junction held 5 bases outside the gene matches. Germline assignment: CDR1 MNHEY and CDR2 SVGEGT. In DNA form, the CDR3 reads TGTGCCAGCAGGAACCCAGGGGGTGGGGCCAACGTCCTGACTTTC. Translation gives CASRNPGGGANVLTF.

The rearrangement uses TRBV15 and TRBJ2-1, with TRBD2 matching 10 bases. V was pared by 4 bases and J by 4 bases, with 7 bases of the junction left unmatched. CDR3 length: 16 residues. Germline values: CDR1 LNHNV, CDR2 YYDKDF (reference sequence). The CDR3, as DNA: TGTGCCACCAGCAATGATGCTAGCGGGGGATACAATGAGCAGTTCTTC. Its translation: CATSNDASGGYNEQFF. Based on the CDR3 plus reference TRBV15 and TRBJ2-1, the full variable domain is DAMVIQNPRYQVTQFGKPVTLSCSQTLNHNVMYWYQQKSSQAPKLLFHYYDKDFNNEADTPDNFQSRRPNTSFCFLDIRSPGLGDTAMYLCATSNDASGGYNEQFFGPGTRLTVL.

The chain is built from TRBV24-1 and TRBJ2-2, with 7 bases aligning to TRBD1. V gave up 3 bases and J gave up 3 bases; unmatched junction bases: 3. CDR3 size: 15 residues. Germline V gene data show CDR1 as KGHDR and CDR2 as SFDVKD. CDR3: CATSDPGTDTGELFF. For the CDR3, the DNA is TGTGCCACCAGTGATCCCGGGACAGACACCGGGGAGCTGTTTTTT.

The chain links TRBV4-1 to TRBJ1-1; D not resolved. Germline CDR1 is MGHRA and CDR2 is YSYEKL. V gave up 8 bases and J gave up 0 bases, with 10 bases separating them. This CDR3 is built from 13 residues. CDR3: CASEWELNTEAFF. CDR3 DNA: TGCGCCAGCGAATGGGAATTGAACACTGAAGCTTTCTTT.

This clonotype was recorded once. The chain is built from TRBV12-3 or TRBV12-4 and TRBJ1-2; D not certain. This CDR3 has 14 amino acids. V was shortened by 5 bases and J by 7 bases, with 17 bases between the two germline ends. CDR3 loop: CASSQLDNDVGYTF. The DNA of the CDR3 is TGTGCCAGCAGTCAACTCGACAACGACGTTGGCTACACCTTC.

The chain has TRBV6-5 and TRBJ1-4; D may be TRBD1 (6 bases). The CDR3 sequence is 16 residues long. Per the germline V gene, CDR1 is MNHEY and CDR2 is SVGAGI. V was pared by 6 bases and J by 3 bases, with 17 bases between. The CDR3 reads CASRPKQGGANEKLFF. The CDR3 DNA reads TGTGCCAGCAGACCAAAACAGGGCGGGGCTAATGAAAAACTGTTTTTT.

The chain joins TRBV6-2 or TRBV6-3 to TRBJ2-7; no clear D gene. Deletions cut 1 base from V and 7 bases from J, with 5 bases between. Germline V lookup: CDR1 MNHEY, CDR2 SVGEGT. CDR3 length equals 11 residues. The chain's CDR3 is CASSYFREQYF. The CDR3 bases are TGTGCCAGCAGTTACTTCCGGGAGCAGTACTTC.

This clonotype turned up a few times. The V call is TRBV3-1, the J call TRBJ1-4; the D gene is possibly TRBD1 (6 bases). V gave up 4 bases and J gave up 8 bases, with 17 bases separating them. This CDR3 contains 15 residues. The germline gives CDR1 LGHDT, CDR2 YNNKEL (reference sequence). CDR3 DNA sequence: TGTGCCAGCAGCCTCCAGACAGGAACCTTGGAAAAACTGTTTTTT. This codes for CASSLQTGTLEKLFF.

The chain couples TRBV7-8 to TRBJ1-5; 11 positions match TRBD1. J was trimmed by 7 bases and V by 5 bases; bases with no gene match: 10. CDR1 and CDR2 from the germline V gene are SGHVS and FQNEAQ. The CDR3 runs to 16 residues. This CDR3 is CASSKRPGQGEQPQHF. CDR3 in DNA: TGTGCCAGCAGCAAGCGACCGGGACAGGGGGAACAGCCCCAGCATTTT.

V is TRBV12-3 or TRBV12-4 and J is TRBJ2-2, with 7 bases matching TRBD1. The V segment lost 1 base and the J segment 3 bases; nucleotides outside the gene matches: 2. The length of the CDR3 is 15 residues. In nucleotides, the CDR3 is TGTGCCAGCAGTTTAGGGACAGGTTACACCGGGGAGCTGTTTTTT. It translates to CASSLGTGYTGELFF.

This clonotype appeared a few times. The V and J genes are TRBV10-3 and TRBJ2-6; 7 bases fit TRBD1. The CDR3 contains 19 residues. CDR1 is ENHRY and CDR2 is SYGVKD in the germline V gene. The ends lost 3 bases at V and 0 bases at J; junction bases unmatched: 11. CDR3 residues: CAISDWTGLHLSGANVLTF. The DNA of the CDR3 is TGTGCCATCAGTGACTGGACAGGACTCCACCTCTCTGGGGCCAACGTCCTGACTTTC.

The chain combines TRBV10-3 with TRBJ2-1; D might be TRBD2 (6 bases). Per the germline V gene, CDR1 is ENHRY and CDR2 is SYGVKD. Trimming shortened V by 0 bases and J by 0 bases, and 12 bases separated the two germline ends. This CDR3 has 17 residues. For the CDR3, the DNA is TGTGCCATCAGTGAGTCTACTAGCTGGAGCTCCTACAATGAGCAGTTCTTC. Its translation: CAISESTSWSSYNEQFF.

This clonotype was seen only once. V is TRBV12-3 or TRBV12-4 and J is TRBJ2-3, with TRBD2 matching 9 bases. The CDR3 runs 17 residues. V was pared by 6 bases and J by 4 bases, with 14 bases of the junction left unmatched. This CDR3 reads CASSLLRSGGNADTQYF. In DNA form, the CDR3 reads TGTGCCAGCAGCCTCCTCCGAAGCGGGGGGAACGCAGATACGCAGTATTTT.

In this sample, this clonotype turned up once. Its ends do not fully match the called genes, so a read error is possible. The V gene is TRBV5-1, the J gene TRBJ1-1, with D perhaps matching TRBD1 (6 bases). In germline, CDR1 is SGHRS, CDR2 YFSETQ. This CDR3 comprises 15 residues. CDR3 residues: CASSGGGNLNTEAFF. The CDR3 region has the DNA TGCGCTAGCAGCGGGGGCGGGAACTTGAACACTGAAGCTTTCTTT.

V usage is TRBV4-3 and J usage is TRBJ2-5; tentative D call: TRBD1 (6 bases). The germline CDR1 and CDR2 sequences are LGHNA and YSLEER. The ends were cut back, 0 bases at V and 2 bases at J, with 22 bases in the middle. This CDR3 region has 19 residues. The DNA for the CDR3 is TGCGCCAGCAGCCAAGAGTCACCAATTTCATGGGGGCGGCAAGAGACCCAGTACTTC. It specifies CASSQESPISWGRQETQYF.

This clonotype was counted a single time. The chain uses TRBV14 and TRBJ1-1; TRBD1 matches 7 bases. With 5 bases clipped from V and 0 bases from J, the junction kept 9 bases outside the gene matches. The CDR3 runs 16 residues. CDR1 and CDR2 (germline): SGHDN, FVKESK. CDR3 nucleotide sequence: TGTGCCAGCAGCTCGGGACAGAATTTTATGAACACTGAAGCTTTCTTT. Translating it yields CASSSGQNFMNTEAFF.

A few counts support this clonotype. The rearrangement joins TRBV2 to TRBJ1-5, with D uncertain. The CDR3 runs to 12 residues. Trimming took 6 bases from V and 3 from J, leaving 6 bases between them. Per the germline V gene, CDR1 is SNHLY and CDR2 is FYNNEI. The CDR3 DNA reads as TGTGCCAGCAGACTGATCAATCAGCCCCAGCATTTT. Amino acids: CASRLINQPQHF.

In this sample, this clonotype turned up many times. The rearrangement links TRBV7-2 to TRBJ2-1; 8 nucleotides match TRBD1. CDR3 size: 15 residues. The ends lost 3 bases at V and 2 bases at J; junction bases unmatched: 3. The germline CDR1 and CDR2 sequences are SGHTA and FQGNSA. CDR3 sequence: CASSLTGDPYNEQFF. In nucleotides, the CDR3 is TGTGCCAGCAGCTTGACAGGGGATCCCTACAATGAGCAGTTCTTC. The entire variable domain, with the rest obtained from reference TRBV7-2 and TRBJ2-1, is as follows: GAGVSQSPSNKVTEKGKDVELRCDPISGHTALYWYRQSLGQGLEFLIYFQGNSAPDKSGLPSDRFSAERTGGSVSTLTIQRTQQEDSAVYLCASSLTGDPYNEQFFGPGTRLTVL.

The chain employs TRBV6-2 or TRBV6-3 and TRBJ2-3, with D maybe TRBD2 (5 bases). The CDR3 length is 15 residues. Trimming pared 2 bases from V and 2 bases from J, leaving 11 bases between. Germline V gene data show CDR1 as MNHEY and CDR2 as SVGEGT. This chain's CDR3 is CASSYAGQNTDTQYF. Here the CDR3 DNA reads TGTGCCAGCAGTTACGCGGGTCAGAACACAGATACGCAGTATTTT.

V is TRBV15 and J is TRBJ1-1; D uncertain. Germline-derived CDR1 and CDR2 are LNHNV and YYDKDF (reference sequence). Trimming removed 0 bases at V and 2 bases at J, with 13 bases between. CDR3 length: 16 amino acids. The CDR3: CATSRDPGPLNTEAFF. The DNA of the CDR3 is TGTGCCACCAGCAGAGATCCGGGCCCCCTTAACACTGAAGCTTTCTTT.